The 18 T cell receptor beta chains listed next were all sequenced from one sample in a study of T cells after somatic rescue of genetic block. Sequencing was performed with immunoSEQ multiplex PCR; in TCRdb, only in-frame clones are kept and a portion is missing. The top ten clones hold about 1.5% of a sample with 110,000 or so clones, about 93% of them seen once. The sample comprised peripheral blood mononuclear cells (PBMCs). Receptor source: a woman between 18 and 29 years old.

In this sample, this clone turned up a few times. The chain links TRBV7-3 to TRBJ2-3; D might be TRBD1 or TRBD2, each matching 6 bases. CDR1 SGHTA and CDR2 FQGTGA come from the germline V gene. The CDR3 spans 14 residues. The V end lost 8 bases, the J end lost 3 bases, and 15 bases lay between the germline ends. The CDR3 DNA follows: TGTGCCAGCGGTACGGGGGCGGGGACAGATACGCAGTATTTT. Its protein product is CASGTGAGTDTQYF.

This sequence joins TRBV11-2 and TRBJ2-5; 10 nucleotides agree with TRBD1. This CDR3 spans 16 amino acids. V lost 1 base, J lost 5 bases, and 7 bases stayed unmatched. Germline values: CDR1 SGHAT, CDR2 FQNNGV. The CDR3 sequence is CASSLGDRGRRETQYF. CDR3 DNA: TGTGCCAGCAGCTTAGGAGACAGGGGGCGCAGGGAGACCCAGTACTTC.

This chain uses TRBV4-3 with TRBJ2-1; D is unresolved. Deletions cut 1 base from V and 9 bases from J, with 10 bases between. CDR1 is LGHNA, CDR2 YSLEER, per germline. The CDR3 has 13 amino acids. The CDR3 nucleotides are TGCGCCAGCAGCCAAGGTCCCGAACGTGAGCAGTTCTTC. Protein: CASSQGPEREQFF.

This chain uses TRBV19 with TRBJ1-3, with 8 bases identical to TRBD1. The germline gives CDR1 LNHDA, CDR2 SQIVND (reference sequence). V lost 10 bases and J lost 0; bases outside the gene matches: 2. This CDR3 is 13 amino acids long. The DNA of the CDR3 is TGTGCCACCGACAGGGGCTCTGGAAACACCATATATTTT. Translating it yields CATDRGSGNTIYF.

In its sample, this clone was seen a few times. The chain links TRBV2 to TRBJ1-1, with TRBD1 identical over 10 bases. Germline-derived CDR1 and CDR2 are SNHLY and FYNNEI. Unmatched junction bases numbered 4, after V lost 2 bases and J lost 4 bases. This CDR3 comprises 15 residues. The DNA of the CDR3 is TGTGCCAGCAGTGAAAACGGACAGGGGGTCACTGAAGCTTTCTTT. It specifies CASSENGQGVTEAFF.

CDR3: CASSFPPGVSYGYTF. The CDR3 nucleotides are TGTGCCAGCAGCTTTCCTCCAGGGGTCAGCTATGGCTACACCTTC. The chain couples TRBV7-2 to TRBJ1-2, with D tentatively TRBD1 (6 bases). Germline-derived CDR1 and CDR2 are SGHTA and FQGNSA. Deletions cut 3 bases from V and 4 bases from J, with 15 bases between. The CDR3 is 15 residues long.

The CDR3 DNA follows: TGTGCCAGCAGCTGGGGACAGGGTAGGGCCCAGTACTTC. Translating gives CASSWGQGRAQYF. The rearrangement joins TRBV7-3 to TRBJ2-5; 9 nucleotides agree with TRBD1. Germline V gene data show CDR1 as SGHTA and CDR2 as FQGTGA. Germline trimming cut 4 bases from V and 9 bases from J; bases unmatched to any gene: 6. The CDR3 consists of 13 residues.

The rearrangement joins TRBV15 to TRBJ2-2; TRBD1 matches at 8 bases. Germline loops: CDR1 LNHNV, CDR2 YYDKDF (reference sequence). V shed 5 bases, J shed 1 base, and the junction held 12 bases outside the gene matches. The CDR3 is 18 residues long. This CDR3 is CATSPPRGRGRNTGELFF. The CDR3 coding sequence is TGTGCCACCAGCCCCCCAAGGGGCAGGGGGCGGAACACCGGGGAGCTGTTTTTT.

V gene TRBV6-5 combines with J gene TRBJ1-1, with a weak D call TRBD1 (5 bases). The germline gives CDR1 MNHEY, CDR2 SVGAGI. The CDR3 has 14 amino acids. Trimming pared 2 bases from V and 1 base from J, leaving 8 bases between. CDR3: CASSYATGNTEAFF. CDR3 coding DNA: TGTGCCAGCAGTTACGCCACAGGGAACACTGAAGCTTTCTTT.

The chain has TRBV4-1 and TRBJ1-5; a possible D gene is TRBD1 (5 bases). Trimming pared 0 bases from V and 6 bases from J, leaving 9 bases between. In germline, CDR1 is MGHRA, CDR2 YSYEKL. There are 14 residues in the CDR3. The CDR3 coding sequence is TGCGCCAGCAGCCAAGACGGGGGTGGTCAGCCCCAGCATTTT. Translated, it gives CASSQDGGGQPQHF.

This chain links TRBV2 with TRBJ2-4; the D is unclear. The V and J ends lost 7 bases and 0 bases respectively, with 13 bases between them. Germline CDR1 is SNHLY and CDR2 is FYNNEI. The CDR3 is 15 amino acids. CDR3: CASISTDLAKNIQYF. The CDR3 bases are TGTGCCAGCATCTCGACTGACCTAGCCAAAAACATTCAGTACTTC.

This rearrangement joins TRBV6-6 to TRBJ2-2, with D hard to call. V dropped 6 bases and J dropped 8 bases, with 4 bases sitting between them. Germline CDR1 reads MNHNY; CDR2 reads SVGAGI (reference sequence). The CDR3 runs to 10 residues. The DNA of the CDR3 is TGTGCCAGCAGGGCGGGGGAGCTGTTTTTT. Protein product: CASRAGELFF.

The rearrangement uses TRBV6-6 and TRBJ1-2; D not certain. The CDR3 loop spans 12 amino acids. Germline CDR1 and CDR2: MNHNY and SVGAGI (reference sequence). The germline V and J ends were trimmed by 5 bases and 7 bases, with 11 bases remaining between them. The CDR3 region is CASSQALTGYTF. CDR3 DNA: TGTGCCAGCAGTCAGGCGTTGACTGGCTACACCTTC.

The chain combines TRBV20-1 with TRBJ2-7; no clear D gene. V gave up 3 bases and J gave up 4 bases, with 7 bases separating them. Germline CDR1 is DFQATT and CDR2 is SNEGSKA (reference sequence). The CDR3 consists of 11 residues. The chain's CDR3 is CSARGLYEQYF. The DNA for the CDR3 is TGCAGTGCTAGGGGCCTTTACGAGCAGTACTTC.

This clone came up once. The V gene is TRBV11-2, the J gene TRBJ2-1, with D possibly matching TRBD2 (5 bases). Trimming took 1 base from V and 8 from J, leaving 6 bases between them. The CDR3 contains 12 residues. Germline assignment: CDR1 SGHAT and CDR2 FQNNGV. CDR3 region: CASSLGRDEQFF. The CDR3 coding sequence is TGTGCCAGCAGCTTAGGGCGGGATGAGCAGTTCTTC.

This chain connects TRBV19 to TRBJ1-3; a weak D match, TRBD1 (5 bases). V dropped 0 bases and J dropped 4 bases, with 16 bases sitting between them. This CDR3 comprises 17 residues. Germline CDR1 reads LNHDA; CDR2 reads SQIVND (reference sequence). CDR3 loop: CASSIDREGIYGNTIYF. The CDR3 DNA reads TGTGCCAGTAGTATAGATCGAGAGGGGATATACGGAAACACCATATATTTT. Full variable domain (outside the CDR3, taken from reference TRBV19 and TRBJ1-3): DGGITQSPKYLFRKEGQNVTLSCEQNLNHDAMYWYRQDPGQGLRLIYYSQIVNDFQKGDIAEGYSVSREKKESFPLTVTSAQKNPTAFYLCASSIDREGIYGNTIYFGEGSWLTVV.

The chain combines TRBV14 with TRBJ1-2; D uncertain. The germline V and J ends were trimmed by 0 bases and 8 bases, with 7 bases remaining between them. Germline assignment: CDR1 SGHDN and CDR2 FVKESK. The CDR3 has 12 residues. CDR3 region: CASSQEGRGYTF. Written as DNA, the CDR3 is TGTGCCAGCAGCCAAGAAGGGCGCGGCTACACCTTC.

V is TRBV18 and J is TRBJ2-3; D unclear. Germline V gene data show CDR1 as KGHSH and CDR2 as LQKENI. V was pared by 3 bases and J by 6 bases, with 7 bases between. The CDR3 runs 12 residues. CDR3 amino acids: CASSPYADTQYF. DNA of the CDR3: TGTGCCAGCTCACCCTATGCGGATACGCAGTATTTT.